The sample holds a few counts of the clone carrying this TCR beta chain. Its target is not known. Mismatch with germline at one junction end may stem from a read error. This sample is drawn from a study of post-analysis software for immune sequencing data. Overall study: Courses of disease covered relapsing-remitting, secondary progressive and progressive-relapsing multiple sclerosis. Points from the study as a whole: Among roughly five TRBV segments more frequent in patients than controls were TRBV5-6, TRBV5-1 and TRBV20-1. Strong co-clustering by F measure was evident for samples that had been prepared in the same batch. Significantly lower normalized Chao1 diversity was seen in multiple sclerosis patients than in controls.

The CDR3 is 13 amino acids. Looked up from germline, CDR1 is MNHEY and CDR2 is SMNVEV (reference sequence). TCR beta cDNA libraries included unique molecular identifiers. Some 500,000 cDNA molecules were recovered from an input of 1 to 10 million T cells. MiXCR, run by TCRdb on the PCR reads, gives a single entry per CDR3 protein. The sample shows 170,000 or so distinct CDR3 sequences, around 30% of them seen only once. The J gene is TRBJ2-7, the V gene TRBV27; possible D gene TRBD1, 5 bases. The material sequenced was blood. The source of this sequence is a girl under 18 with multiple sclerosis. The CDR3 DNA sequence: TGTGCCAGCAGGTTATATCAGGGCTACGAGCAGTACTTC. Amino acid sequence: CASRLYQGYEQYF.